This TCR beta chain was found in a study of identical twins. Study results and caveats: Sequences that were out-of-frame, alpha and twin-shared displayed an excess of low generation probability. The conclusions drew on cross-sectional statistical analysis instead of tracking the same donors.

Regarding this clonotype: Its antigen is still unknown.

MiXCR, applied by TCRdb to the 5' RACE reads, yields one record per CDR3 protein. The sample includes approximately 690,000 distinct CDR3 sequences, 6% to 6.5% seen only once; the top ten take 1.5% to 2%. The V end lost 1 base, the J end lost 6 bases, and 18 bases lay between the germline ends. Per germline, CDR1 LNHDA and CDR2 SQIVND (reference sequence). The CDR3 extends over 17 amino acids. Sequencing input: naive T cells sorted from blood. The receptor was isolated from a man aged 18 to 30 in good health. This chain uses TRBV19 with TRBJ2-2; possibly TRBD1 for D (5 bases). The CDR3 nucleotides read TGTGCCAGTAGTATAGTTTTGGCAGGGATTCGCGCCGGGGAGCTGTTTTTT. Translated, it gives CASSIVLAGIRAGELFF.